The 12 T cell receptor beta chains given below trace back to one sample, sequenced in a study of shared clonotypes between healthy human individuals. TCRdb keeps only in-frame clones here, not all; method: immunoSEQ multiplex PCR. Of 450,000 to 600,000 clones in the sample, roughly 78% were seen once. The sample was PBMCs. These receptors were taken from a woman aged 40 to 50 in good health. Some clones in this sample may be carry-over from other donors' samples.

This clone was recorded a few times. This chain connects TRBV5-4 to TRBJ2-3; D is undetermined. The CDR3 has 14 residues. Trimming removed 0 bases from V and 2 bases from J, with 7 bases in between. The germline V gene has CDR1 SGHNT and CDR2 YYREEE (reference sequence). CDR3 region: CASSLDSFTDTQYF. Written as DNA, the CDR3 is TGTGCCAGCAGCTTGGACAGCTTCACAGATACGCAGTATTTT.

The V call is TRBV11-3, the J call TRBJ2-7, with D tentatively TRBD1 (6 bases). This CDR3 comprises 13 residues. The V end was cut by 2 bases, the J end by 6 bases, with 11 bases between. Germline V gene data show CDR1 as SGHNT and CDR2 as YENEEA. The CDR3 DNA is TGTGCCAGCAGCTTATTAGTAGGGGGCGAGCAGTACTTC. This gives the protein CASSLLVGGEQYF. Using reference TRBV11-3 and TRBJ2-7 for the parts outside the CDR3, the full variable domain is EAGVVQSPRYKIIEKKQPVAFWCNPISGHNTLYWYLQNLGQGPELLIRYENEEAVDDSQLPKDRFSAERLKGVDSTLKIQPAELGDSAVYLCASSLLVGGEQYFGPGTRLTVT.

This clone occurred a few times. The rearrangement uses TRBV18 and TRBJ1-1; D possibly corresponds to TRBD1 (5 bases). The CDR3 is 14 amino acids. V shed 1 base and J shed 5 bases, with 11 bases lying between them. Germline V gene sequence: CDR1 KGHSH, CDR2 LQKENI. CDR3 in DNA: TGTGCCAGCTCACCACGGGGACGGCTGACTGAAGCTTTCTTT. Protein sequence: CASSPRGRLTEAFF.

The chain carries TRBV27 and TRBJ1-2; 9 nucleotides line up with TRBD1. With 4 bases clipped from V and 4 bases from J, the junction kept 7 bases outside the gene matches. CDR3 length: 15 amino acids. Germline CDR1 and CDR2: MNHEY and SMNVEV (reference sequence). The CDR3 loop reads CASSSGTGIAYGYTF. The DNA for the CDR3 is TGTGCCAGCAGTTCCGGGACAGGGATCGCCTATGGCTACACCTTC.

The chain couples TRBV30 to TRBJ2-3; D is uncertain. The V gene's germline CDR1 is GTSNPN and CDR2 SVGIG (reference sequence). V lost 3 bases, J lost 5 bases, and 6 bases lay in between. The CDR3 runs to 11 residues. As DNA, the CDR3 is TGTGCCTGGAGCTGGGGAGATACGCAGTATTTT. It is translated as CAWSWGDTQYF.

V usage is TRBV11-3 and J usage is TRBJ2-7; D is uncertain. The germline V gene has CDR1 SGHNT and CDR2 YENEEA. This CDR3 contains 13 residues. V shed 1 base and J shed 5 bases, with 9 bases lying between them. The CDR3 sequence: CASSLVPKDEQYF. The CDR3 DNA sequence: TGTGCCAGCAGCTTAGTGCCCAAAGACGAGCAGTACTTC.

Written as DNA, the CDR3 is TGTGCCTTGGAGGGACAGGGGACGGATACGCAGTATTTT. Residues: CALEGQGTDTQYF. The chain uses TRBV28 and TRBJ2-3, with 10 positions matching TRBD1. The CDR3 has 13 residues. V was clipped by 11 bases and J by 6 bases; unmatched bases: 8. Germline V lookup: CDR1 MDHEN, CDR2 SYDVKM.

The chain links TRBV29-1 to TRBJ2-5; D is possibly TRBD1 (5 bases). The germline V and J ends were trimmed by 5 bases and 2 bases, with 9 bases remaining between them. This CDR3 region has 12 residues. Germline values: CDR1 SQVTM, CDR2 ANQGSEA. The CDR3 DNA follows: TGCAGCGTTATGGACATGCAAGAGACCCAGTACTTC. Its protein is CSVMDMQETQYF.

The chain recombines TRBV10-3 with TRBJ2-5; 9 nucleotides line up with TRBD1. Gene TRBJ2-7 matches the end of the DNA better, so the J call may be wrong. This CDR3 comprises 15 residues. Germline V gene sequence: CDR1 ENHRY, CDR2 SYGVKD. CDR3 region: CAISGRQGGTYEQYF. The CDR3 DNA reads as TGTGCCATCAGTGGGAGACAGGGGGGGACCTACGAGCAGTACTTC.

The V and J genes are TRBV11-3 and TRBJ2-2; TRBD2 aligns across 7 bases. With V trimmed by 5 bases and J by 0 bases, 3 bases remained unmatched. Germline CDR1 reads SGHNT; CDR2 reads YENEEA. This CDR3 is 15 amino acids long. CDR3 sequence: CASSRGGANTGELFF. DNA for the CDR3: TGTGCCAGCAGCCGCGGGGGAGCGAACACCGGGGAGCTGTTTTTT.

The genes are TRBV7-9 and TRBJ2-1; 12 bases match TRBD2. J lost 5 bases, V lost 5 bases, and 7 bases had no gene match. The CDR3 consists of 16 residues. Germline V lookup: CDR1 SEHNR, CDR2 FQNEAQ (reference sequence). CDR3 region: CASSPELAGGDNEQFF. The CDR3 nucleotides read TGTGCCAGCAGCCCAGAACTAGCGGGAGGCGACAATGAGCAGTTCTTC.

A single count supports this clone. The gene calls are TRBV27 and TRBJ1-2, with 7 bases lining up with TRBD1. Unmatched junction bases numbered 10, after V lost 5 bases and J lost 1 base. Germline loops: CDR1 MNHEY, CDR2 SMNVEV (reference sequence). The CDR3 contains 16 residues. CDR3 coding DNA: TGTGCCAGCAGTCTTCTTGGAACAGGGGATAACTATGGCTACACCTTC. Protein product: CASSLLGTGDNYGYTF.